This entry features one T cell receptor (beta chain) sequence. The length of the CDR3 is 13 residues. Trimming removed 5 bases from V and 4 bases from J; junction bases left unmatched: 5. Germline V gives CDR1 LNHDA, CDR2 SQIVND (reference sequence). These data originate in a study of shared clonotypes between healthy human individuals. Assay used: immunoSEQ multiplex PCR; TCRdb lists only in-frame clones, some missing. Of about 680,000 clones in the sample, about 91% are singletons; the top ten hold approximately 22%. Naivety among CD8 cells was defined by CD45RO negativity and positive CCR7 selection, thereby excluding terminally differentiated effector memory CD45RA+ cells.

The chain recombines TRBV19 with TRBJ2-7; 7 nucleotides match TRBD2. Sequencing used naive CD8+ T cells sorted from blood. The origin of this receptor is a man aged 30 to 39 in good health. The CDR3 region has the DNA TGTGCCAGTAGTTTCGCTAGCGGATACGAGCAGTACTTC. Its translation is CASSFASGYEQYF.